Following are 18 T cell receptor beta chains from one sample sequenced in a study of T cells expressing NK-cell markers. With the 5' RACE reads reprocessed, TCRdb shows one record per CDR3 protein and no DNA. Reported are about 460,000 distinct CDR3 sequences; the ten largest clones contain almost 1.5%. The material sequenced was blood T cells: a sorted CD56 or NKG2C T cell subset, CD4+ or CD8+ T cells, or bulk PBMC T cells (not recorded which). Receptor source: a woman aged 45 to 65 in good health.

This chain links TRBV6-5 with TRBJ1-4; TCRdb names TRBD1, which stays unverified in the absence of DNA. The CDR3 length is 16 residues. CDR1 is MNHEY and CDR2 is SVGAGI in the germline V gene. The CDR3 loop is CASSRQPTGLNEKLFF.

V and J are TRBV10-3 and TRBJ1-2; TCRdb's D call of TRBD1 is untestable without DNA. Germline CDR1 and CDR2: ENHRY and SYGVKD. There are 14 residues in the CDR3. The chain's CDR3 is CAIRHDSNNYGYTF.

This sequence joins TRBV11-2 and TRBJ1-1. Germline V gene lookup returns CDR1 SGHAT and CDR2 FQNNGV. CDR3 length: 15 residues. The CDR3 region is CASSLSPTWNTEAFF. Together with reference TRBV11-2 and TRBJ1-1, the CDR3 gives the full variable domain: EAGVAQSPRYKIIEKRQSVAFWCNPISGHATLYWYQQILGQGPKLLIQFQNNGVVDDSQLPKDRFSAERLKGVDSTLKIQPAKLEDSAVYLCASSLSPTWNTEAFFGQGTRLTVV.

The chain has TRBV7-8 and TRBJ2-3. CDR3 length equals 15 residues. In germline, CDR1 is SGHVS, CDR2 FQNEAQ. This CDR3 is CASSLALSSRDTQYF.

V usage is TRBV30 and J usage is TRBJ2-1. Germline CDR1 and CDR2: GTSNPN and SVGIG (reference sequence). The CDR3 contains 13 residues. The chain's CDR3 is CAWRGNSKNEQFF.

The chain links TRBV20-1 to TRBJ1-4; TCRdb reports TRBD1, a call that lacks DNA to check it against. Germline assignment: CDR1 DFQATT and CDR2 SNEGSKA (reference sequence). This CDR3 is 13 amino acids long. The CDR3 loop is CSARIDRAEKLFF.

The genes are TRBV4-2 and TRBJ2-1. Germline CDR1 reads LGHNA; CDR2 reads YNFKEQ. CDR3 length equals 14 residues. The CDR3 spells CASSQVTPRSEQFF.

The chain carries TRBV5-1 and TRBJ2-1. This CDR3 is 14 amino acids long. In germline, CDR1 is SGHRS, CDR2 YFSETQ. The CDR3 reads CASSSGARGNEQFF.

This rearrangement joins TRBV18 to TRBJ1-4; lacking DNA, the TRBD1 call made by TCRdb goes unchecked. This CDR3 has 14 amino acids. Germline CDR1 KGHSH, CDR2 LQKENI. CDR3 in amino acids: CASASRGTNEKLFF.

The J gene is TRBJ1-5, the V gene TRBV3-1; TCRdb's assignment of TRBD1 cannot be checked, as there is no DNA. Germline CDR1 and CDR2: LGHDT and YNNKEL (reference sequence). This CDR3 spans 13 amino acids. This CDR3 reads CASSEGAHQPQHF. Drawing the rest from reference TRBV3-1 and TRBJ1-5, the complete variable domain is DTAVSQTPKYLVTQMGNDKSIKCEQNLGHDTMYWYKQDSKKFLKIMFSYNNKELIINETVPNRFSPKSPDKAHLNLHINSLELGDSAVYFCASSEGAHQPQHFGDGTRLSIL.

The chain has TRBV7-8 and TRBJ2-5; TCRdb's D gene call, TRBD2, goes unchecked for lack of DNA. Germline V CDR1 and CDR2: SGHVS, FQNEAQ. The CDR3 is 16 amino acids. The chain's CDR3 is CASSYGLVGVWETQYF.

The rearrangement links TRBV19 to TRBJ1-2; the TRBD1 assignment by TCRdb is unverifiable without DNA. There are 13 residues in the CDR3. CDR1 is LNHDA and CDR2 is SQIVND in the germline V gene (reference sequence). The CDR3: CASSMGTFGGYTF. The complete variable domain, with remaining parts taken from reference TRBV19 and TRBJ1-2, reads DGGITQSPKYLFRKEGQNVTLSCEQNLNHDAMYWYRQDPGQGLRLIYYSQIVNDFQKGDIAEGYSVSREKKESFPLTVTSAQKNPTAFYLCASSMGTFGGYTFGSGTRLTVV.

The gene calls are TRBV6-6 and TRBJ2-2; TCRdb's D call, TRBD1, is unchecked because there is no DNA. The CDR3 covers 14 residues. Germline V gives CDR1 MNHNY, CDR2 SVGAGI (reference sequence). The CDR3 loop reads CASRQGLVTGELFF.

The rearrangement joins TRBV5-1 to TRBJ2-7; TCRdb picks TRBD2, but there is no DNA to check that call. CDR3 length: 14 amino acids. Germline-derived CDR1 and CDR2 are SGHRS and YFSETQ. This CDR3 is CASNPSGRSYEQYF.

The rearrangement joins TRBV29-1 to TRBJ2-3. There are 12 residues in the CDR3. CDR1 SQVTM and CDR2 ANQGSEA come from the germline V gene. The CDR3 reads CSTAARTDTQYF.

This rearrangement joins TRBV12-3 or TRBV12-4 to TRBJ2-5; absent DNA, TCRdb's TRBD2 call cannot be checked. CDR3 size: 16 residues. The CDR3: CASSSGLAGFQETQYF.

The V gene is TRBV3-1, the J gene TRBJ2-5; as DNA is missing, the TRBD2 call by TCRdb cannot be tested. The CDR3 is 15 residues long. Germline V lookup: CDR1 LGHDT, CDR2 YNNKEL (reference sequence). CDR3 loop: CASSLAGRRQETQYF.

The chain is built from TRBV6-1 and TRBJ2-5. The CDR3 has 15 residues. From germline, CDR1 is MNHNS and CDR2 SASEGT. The CDR3 sequence: CASSAPGQKVRTQYF.